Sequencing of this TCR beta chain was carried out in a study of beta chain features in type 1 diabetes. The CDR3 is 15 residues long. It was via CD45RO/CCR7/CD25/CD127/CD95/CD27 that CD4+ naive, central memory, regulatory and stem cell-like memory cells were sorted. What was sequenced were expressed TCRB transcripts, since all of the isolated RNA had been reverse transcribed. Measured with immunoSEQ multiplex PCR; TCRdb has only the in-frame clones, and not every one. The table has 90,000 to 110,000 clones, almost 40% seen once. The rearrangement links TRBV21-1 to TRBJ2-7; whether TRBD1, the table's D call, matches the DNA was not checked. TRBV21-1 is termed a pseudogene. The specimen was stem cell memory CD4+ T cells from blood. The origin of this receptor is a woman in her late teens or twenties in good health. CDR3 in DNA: TGTGCCAGCAGCATAAAGACAGGGGACTCCTACGAGCAGTACTTC. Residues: CASSIKTGDSYEQYF.